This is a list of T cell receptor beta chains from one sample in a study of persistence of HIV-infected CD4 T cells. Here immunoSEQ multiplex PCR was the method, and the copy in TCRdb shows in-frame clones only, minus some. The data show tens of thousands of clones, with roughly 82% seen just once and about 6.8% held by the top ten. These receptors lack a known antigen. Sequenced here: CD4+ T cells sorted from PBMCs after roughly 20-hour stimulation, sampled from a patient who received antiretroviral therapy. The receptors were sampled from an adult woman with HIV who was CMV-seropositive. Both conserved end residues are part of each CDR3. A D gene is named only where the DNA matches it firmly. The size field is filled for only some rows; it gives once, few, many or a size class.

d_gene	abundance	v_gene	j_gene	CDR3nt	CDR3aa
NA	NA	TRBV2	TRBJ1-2	TGTGCCAGCAGTAATGGGAGAGACTATGGCTACACCTTC	CASSNGRDYGYTF
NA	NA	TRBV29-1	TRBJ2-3	TGCAGCGTTCCCGGGGCCCTCTACACAGATACGCAGTATTTT	CSVPGALYTDTQYF
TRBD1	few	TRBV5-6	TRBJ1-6	TGTGCCAGCAGCCGGGGACAGGGTGAATCACCCCTCCACTTT	CASSRGQGESPLHF
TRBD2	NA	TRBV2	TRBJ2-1	TGTGCCAGCAGCAGGCGACTAGCGGGGGACAATGAGCAGTTCTTC	CASSRRLAGDNEQFF
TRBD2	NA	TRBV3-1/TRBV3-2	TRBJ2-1	TGTGCCAGCAGCCAAGGGACTAGCGGGAGCAATGAGCAGTTCTTC	CASSQGTSGSNEQFF
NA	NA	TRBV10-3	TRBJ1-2	TGTGCCATCAGCCCACAGGTAACCTATGGCTACACCTTC	CAISPQVTYGYTF
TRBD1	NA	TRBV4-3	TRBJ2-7	TGCGCCAGCAGCCGGGGCGGGACAGGGGGTTCCTACGAGCAGTACTTC	CASSRGGTGGSYEQYF
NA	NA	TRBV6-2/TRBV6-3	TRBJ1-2	TGTGCCAGCAGTACACCCGGTCGTGAGGGGGACTATGGCTACACCTTC	CASSTPGREGDYGYTF
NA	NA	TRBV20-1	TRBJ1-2	TGCAGTGCTACCTACAGCTCTGGCTACACCTTC	CSATYSSGYTF
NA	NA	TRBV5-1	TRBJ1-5	TGCGCCAGCAGCGAGGACTTCTTTCAGCCCCAGCATTTT	CASSEDFFQPQHF
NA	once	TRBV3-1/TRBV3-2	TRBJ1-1	TGTGCCAGCAGCCGTGTCAACACTGAAGCTTTCTTT	CASSRVNTEAFF
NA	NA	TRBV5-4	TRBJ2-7	TGTGCCAGCAGCCCGAGGGGGTATAACGCCGAGCAGTACTTC	CASSPRGYNAEQYF
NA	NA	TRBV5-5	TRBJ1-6	TGTGCCAGCAGCTTGAGCTCAGGGATGGGGTATAATTCACCCCTCCACTTT	CASSLSSGMGYNSPLHF
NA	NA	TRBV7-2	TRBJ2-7	TGTGCCAGCAGCACCGGGCTCCTTTCCTCCTACGAGCAGTACTTC	CASSTGLLSSYEQYF
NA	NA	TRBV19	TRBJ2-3	TGTGCCAGTAGTCTGACAAAACGGGGCACAGATACGCAGTATTTT	CASSLTKRGTDTQYF
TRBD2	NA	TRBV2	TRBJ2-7	TGTGCCAGCACTGCTTTAGGTAGCGGGGCCTACGAGCAGTACTTC	CASTALGSGAYEQYF
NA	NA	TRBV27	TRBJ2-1	TGTGCCAGCAGTTTTAAGGGTGCCGGTGCAGGGATAGGGAATGAGCAGTTCTTC	CASSFKGAGAGIGNEQFF
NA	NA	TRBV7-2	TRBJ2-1	TGTGCCAGCAGCTTAAATAGGGTAGGGTTGGGGTCGGGGAACAATGAGCAGTTCTTC	CASSLNRVGLGSGNNEQFF